The 11 T cell receptor beta chains below come from one sample, sequenced in a study of tumor and adjacent non-tumor tissue in lung cancer. The template was RNA from unsorted bulk tissue. Distant lung tissue was collected more than 3 cm away from the tumor edge. TCRbeta libraries were built with three rounds of nested PCR, modified from ARM-PCR. MiXCR was run by TCRdb on the multiplex PCR reads, yielding one entry per CDR3 protein. Among approximately 77,000 distinct CDR3 sequences, roughly 80% were seen once, and the ten largest hold 51%. Input material: distant non-tumor lung tissue. These TCRs come from a man between 60 and 70 years old with non-small cell lung cancer.

Only one count was recorded for this clonotype. The junction does not match germline at one end; this may be a read error. The chain employs TRBV6-1 and TRBJ1-1, with 7 positions matching TRBD1. The CDR3 has 14 amino acids. Germline loops: CDR1 MNHNS, CDR2 SASEGT. The CDR3 loop is CASSEDRGDAEASF. CDR3 nucleotides: TGTGCCAGCAGTGAAGACAGGGGCGACGCTGAGGCTTCCTTT.

Notes on this clonotype: One end of the junction varies from germline; a read error may be responsible. The CDR3 nucleotides read TGTGCCAGCAGTCTCTACCGGCTAGCCCAGGGTGATACACAGTATTTT. Protein product: CASSLYRLAQGDTQYF. V usage is TRBV12-3 or TRBV12-4 and J usage is TRBJ2-3; D may be TRBD1 or TRBD2 (5 bases each). CDR3 length: 16 amino acids.

Regarding this clonotype: This may stem from a read error, because a much larger clone lies one nucleotide away. The rearrangement joins TRBV6-5 to TRBJ1-1, with D possibly TRBD1 on 6 matching bases. The CDR3 extends over 14 amino acids. The germline V gene encodes CDR1 MNHEY and CDR2 SVGAGI. V lost 7 bases, J lost 5 bases, and 17 bases lay in between. The CDR3 protein is CASIRGGAQTEAFF. CDR3 nucleotide sequence: TGTGCCAGCATTCGGGGGGGGGCGCAAACTGAAGCTTTCTTT.

Comment on this clonotype: Compared with germline, one end of the junction differs, possibly owing to a read error. The gene calls are TRBV11-3 and TRBJ2-2, with 9 nucleotides matching TRBD2. Germline V gene data show CDR1 as SGHNT and CDR2 as YENEEA. The CDR3 consists of 18 residues. Here the CDR3 reads CASSSRGAGGCGAGELFF. CDR3 in DNA: TGTGCCAGCAGTTCCCGGGGAGCGGGAGGATGCGGAGCCGGGGAGTTGTTTTTT.

V gene TRBV6-5 combines with J gene TRBJ1-6; a possible D gene is TRBD1 (5 bases). This CDR3 contains 14 residues. Trimming shortened V by 2 bases and J by 4 bases, and 6 bases separated the two germline ends. Germline V gives CDR1 MNHEY, CDR2 SVGAGI. Here the CDR3 DNA reads TGTGCCAGCAGTTACGGGGCTTATAATTCACCCCTCCACTTT. Protein product: CASSYGAYNSPLHF.

Turning to this clonotype: The junction does not match germline at one end; this may be a read error. The genes are TRBV6-5 and TRBJ1-2; a possible D gene is TRBD1 (6 bases). CDR1 is MNHEY, CDR2 SVGAGI, per germline. The CDR3 is made up of 14 amino acids. The CDR3: CASSGDCQGYGYAF. Here the CDR3 DNA reads TGTGCCAGCAGCGGGGACTGCCAGGGGTATGGCTACGCCTTC.

This clonotype was detected only a few times. Written as DNA, the CDR3 is TGTGCCAGCAGCTTAGAGGGTTTCGGTGAGCAGTTCTTC. Translation: CASSLEGFGEQFF. This chain links TRBV11-2 with TRBJ2-1; unclear D gene. There are 13 residues in the CDR3. The germline V gene encodes CDR1 SGHAT and CDR2 FQNNGV. Trimming removed 0 bases at V and 9 bases at J, with 9 bases between.

On this clonotype: At one end the junction does not follow the germline gene, possibly because of a read error. The rearrangement uses TRBV6-2 or TRBV6-3 and TRBJ2-1; a weak D match, TRBD1 (6 bases). This CDR3 is 14 amino acids long. CDR1 and CDR2 from the germline V gene are MNHEY and SVGEGT. The CDR3 loop is CVSTDWTARDEQFF. CDR3 DNA: TGTGTCAGCACCGACTGGACAGCCCGCGATGAGCAGTTCTTC.

This clonotype was counted ten times or more. The V gene is TRBV4-2, the J gene TRBJ2-7, with TRBD2 matching over 13 bases. Germline V gene data show CDR1 as LGHNA and CDR2 as YNFKEQ. The CDR3 covers 18 residues. V lost 0 bases to trimming and J lost 3 bases; unmatched junction nucleotides: 8. This CDR3 is CASSQEGLAGEDRYEQYF. In DNA, the CDR3 is TGTGCCAGCAGCCAAGAAGGACTAGCGGGAGAAGACCGCTACGAGCAGTACTTC.

Notes on this clonotype: At one of its ends the junction is not consistent with the germline gene, which may arise from a read error. The V call is TRBV29-1, the J call TRBJ1-1; D is ambiguous. The CDR3 is 12 residues long. Germline CDR1 reads SQVTM; CDR2 reads ANQGSEA. The CDR3 loop is CSAQDGETDALF. In DNA, the CDR3 is TGCAGCGCCCAAGATGGGGAAACTGATGCTTTATTT.

A word on this clonotype: Relative to the germline gene, one junction end is altered; a read error may explain this. This sequence joins TRBV12-3 or TRBV12-4 and TRBJ2-3; maybe TRBD1 (6 bases). The length of the CDR3 is 14 residues. CDR3 amino acids: CASSDTGFTDTQYF. DNA of the CDR3: TGTGCCAGCAGTGATACAGGGTTCACAGATACACAGTATTTT.